The text below deals with one T cell receptor (beta chain). The data were obtained in a study of blood T cell repertoires in COVID-19. CDR3 length: 15 residues. From germline, CDR1 is MNHEY and CDR2 SVGAGI. Trimming stripped 7 bases from V and 6 bases from J, with 21 bases between. The repertoire was sequenced with immunoSEQ multiplex PCR; TCRdb's copy has only in-frame clones and lacks some. In the table there are more than 350,000 clones, around 89% of which are singletons. The source material was peripheral blood. This sequence joins TRBV6-5 and TRBJ1-2; a weak D match, TRBD1 (5 bases). The clonotype originates from a woman aged 25 to 45 with COVID-19, enrolled during active disease. The CDR3 sequence is CASTRSTGTANGYTF. CDR3 coding DNA: TGTGCCAGCACCCGCTCGACGGGGACTGCCAATGGCTACACCTTC.